The clone carrying this TCR beta chain was seen more than once but under ten times. Other DNA sequences in the same sample also yield this CDR3. The sample is drawn from a study of T cell changes during pregnancy in multiple sclerosis. V shed 0 bases and J shed 2 bases, with 7 bases lying between them. Germline CDR1 is PRHDT and CDR2 is FYEKMQ (reference sequence). The CDR3 has 14 amino acids. The repertoire was sequenced with immunoSEQ multiplex PCR; TCRdb's copy has only in-frame clones and lacks some. The sample holds 20,000 to 25,000 clones, roughly nine tenths seen once. This clonotype was sampled from a female donor in good health, enrolled as a control in a pregnancy study. The chain recombines TRBV13 with TRBJ2-5; a possible D gene is TRBD2 (5 bases). Sequenced material: CD8+ T cells from peripheral blood mononuclear cells, taken in the first trimester of pregnancy. The DNA for the CDR3 is TGTGCCAGCAGCTTAGGAACTAGACAAGAGACCCAGTACTTC. It codes for CASSLGTRQETQYF. The full variable domain, completed using reference TRBV13 and TRBJ2-5, is AAGVIQSPRHLIKEKRETATLKCYPIPRHDTVYWYQQGPGQDPQFLISFYEKMQSDKGSIPDRFSAQQFSDYHSELNMSSLELGDSALYFCASSLGTRQETQYFGPGTRLLVL.